A selection of T cell receptor beta chains follows, all from one sample in a study of post-analysis software for immune sequencing data. A single record per CDR3 protein comes from TCRdb applying MiXCR to the PCR reads. This sample has 380,000 or so distinct CDR3 sequences; less than 35% occur once, and the top ten carry under 15%. Sequencing was done on a sample of blood. Source of these receptors: a girl aged 5-17 years with multiple sclerosis. CDR3s include the opening cysteine and the closing phenylalanine or tryptophan. Each record gives: V gene, J gene, clone size, D gene, CDR3 protein, CDR3 DNA. D genes are given only for firm matches. Some rows mark clone size as missing; the rest say once, few, many or name a class of expanded clone.

>TRBV12-3/TRBV12-4|TRBJ2-7|many|NA
CASSLAQGSEQYF
TGTGCCAGCAGCCTCGCGCAGGGGAGCGAGCAGTACTTC
>TRBV6-1|TRBJ2-2|NA|TRBD1
CASAGGHRTGELFF
TGTGCCAGCGCAGGGGGCCATAGGACCGGGGAGCTGTTTTTT
>TRBV12-5|TRBJ2-5|NA|NA
CASAHVIGRETQYF
TGTGCTAGTGCCCATGTCATCGGACGGGAGACCCAGTACTTC
>TRBV20-1|TRBJ1-2|few|NA
CSARSSYGYTF
TGCAGTGCTAGGTCCAGCTATGGCTACACCTTC
>TRBV12-3/TRBV12-4|TRBJ2-1|NA|TRBD2
CASSASDVAGMIYNEQFF
TGTGCCAGCAGCGCATCCGACGTAGCGGGGATGATATACAATGAGCAGTTCTTC
>TRBV20-1|TRBJ1-1|NA|NA
CRTGVNTEAFF
TGCAGAACCGGGGTTAACACTGAAGCTTTCTTT
>TRBV5-1|TRBJ2-1|NA|NA
CASSLLPDGGSYNEQFF
TGCGCCAGCAGCCTTCTTCCGGACGGAGGGTCCTACAATGAGCAGTTCTTC
>TRBV20-1|TRBJ1-1|NA|TRBD1
CSARQQGDTEAFF
TGCAGTGCTAGACAACAGGGGGACACTGAAGCTTTCTTT
>TRBV4-3|TRBJ2-1|NA|NA
CASSQDLPGPGDERFF
TGCGCCAGCAGCCAAGATCTCCCGGGACCGGGGGATGAGCGGTTCTTC
>TRBV4-3|TRBJ1-2|few|NA
CASSQDSLLQGYGYTF
TGCGCCAGCAGCCAAGATAGTCTACTCCAGGGCTATGGCTACACCTTC
>TRBV5-1|TRBJ1-6|NA|NA
CASSLTDSSYNSPLHF
TGCGCCAGCAGCTTGACAGACAGCTCCTATAATTCACCCCTCCACTTT
>TRBV6-5|TRBJ1-5|few|NA
CASSTAGIGQPQHF
TGTGCCAGCAGTACGGCAGGGATTGGGCAGCCCCAGCATTTT
>TRBV11-1|TRBJ2-1|NA|TRBD2
CASSLRLAGGYDEQFF
TGTGCCAGCAGCTTAAGGCTAGCGGGGGGTTACGATGAGCAGTTCTTC
>TRBV12-3/TRBV12-4|TRBJ1-6|few|NA
CASSLNPTVNSPLHF
TGTGCCAGCAGTTTAAACCCGACAGTAAATTCACCCCTCCACTTT
>TRBV27|TRBJ2-1|NA|NA
CASSFGGGIKYEQFF
TGTGCCAGCAGTTTCGGGGGTGGCATCAAGTATGAGCAGTTCTTC
>TRBV7-9|TRBJ2-7|NA|TRBD1
CASSFGQGVQTYEQYF
TGTGCCAGCAGCTTCGGACAGGGCGTACAAACCTACGAGCAGTACTTC
>TRBV4-1|TRBJ2-1|NA|TRBD2
CASSRGGLAILGNEQFF
TGCGCCAGCAGCCGGGGGGGACTAGCGATTTTGGGGAATGAGCAGTTCTTC
>TRBV12-3/TRBV12-4|TRBJ1-4|NA|NA
CASSLEVPRLKYPQTGLVEKLFF
TGTGCCAGCAGTTTAGAAGTACCCCGATTAAAGTACCCGCAGACAGGACTTGTGGAAAAACTGTTTTTT
>TRBV12-3/TRBV12-4|TRBJ1-2|NA|TRBD1
CASTTGGRALNYGYTF
TGTGCCAGCACCACAGGGGGGCGAGCCCTTAACTATGGCTACACCTTC
>TRBV2|TRBJ1-4|NA|NA
CASSELPLATNEKLFF
TGTGCCAGCAGTGAATTACCTCTTGCAACTAATGAAAAACTGTTTTTT
>TRBV12-3/TRBV12-4|TRBJ2-5|many|NA
CASSLAGGPETQYF
TGTGCCAGCAGTTTAGCGGGGGGGCCGGAGACCCAGTACTTC
>TRBV5-6|TRBJ2-7|many|NA
CASSLEKGLTYYEQYF
TGTGCCAGCAGCTTGGAGAAGGGACTTACTTACTACGAGCAGTACTTC
>TRBV4-1|TRBJ1-2|few|TRBD1
CASSQSGQGFDGYTF
TGCGCCAGCAGCCAGTCGGGACAGGGTTTCGATGGCTACACCTTC
>TRBV18|TRBJ2-5|once|NA
CASSPGLSQETQYF
TGTGCCAGCTCACCAGGTCTTAGCCAAGAGACCCAGTACTTC
>TRBV27|TRBJ2-7|NA|NA
CASGIQGSYEQYF
TGTGCCAGCGGTATACAGGGTTCCTACGAGCAGTACTTC
>TRBV12-3/TRBV12-4|TRBJ2-7|NA|NA
CASSFWQGHEQYF
TGTGCCAGCAGTTTTTGGCAGGGCCACGAGCAGTACTTC
>TRBV4-3|TRBJ1-2|NA|TRBD1
CASSQDPGTVDYGYTF
TGCGCCAGCAGCCAGGACCCCGGGACAGTTGACTATGGCTACACCTTC
>TRBV7-3|TRBJ2-1|NA|TRBD2
CASSLETSGYNEQFF
TGTGCCAGCAGCTTAGAGACTAGCGGATACAATGAGCAGTTCTTC
>TRBV12-5|TRBJ1-3|NA|NA
CASEKGTASSGNTIYF
TGTGCTAGTGAGAAGGGGACCGCAAGCTCTGGAAACACCATATATTTT
>TRBV7-2|TRBJ2-2|NA|TRBD2
CASSQLAGALGGTGELFF
TGTGCCAGCAGCCAACTAGCGGGGGCTCTCGGGGGCACCGGGGAGCTGTTTTTT
>TRBV12-3/TRBV12-4|TRBJ1-2|few|NA
CASTPERGANYGYTF
TGTGCCAGCACTCCCGAGAGAGGAGCTAACTATGGCTACACCTTC
>TRBV28|TRBJ2-5|few|NA
CASSLRGLSETQYF
TGTGCCAGCAGTCTACGGGGACTTTCAGAGACCCAGTACTTC
>TRBV20-1|TRBJ2-7|few|NA
CSARRTLGGGEQYF
TGCAGTGCTAGAAGGACTCTAGGAGGAGGCGAGCAGTACTTC
>TRBV12-3/TRBV12-4|TRBJ1-2|NA|TRBD1
CASSRLKGARGYTF
TGTGCCAGCAGCCGCTTGAAGGGGGCGCGAGGCTACACCTTC
>TRBV7-9|TRBJ1-5|NA|NA
CASSAGPDTRGSNQPQHF
TGTGCCAGCAGCGCTGGACCGGACACCCGCGGCAGCAATCAGCCCCAGCATTTT
>TRBV6-5|TRBJ1-4|NA|NA
CASSYREGSELFF
TGTGCCAGCAGTTATAGGGAGGGGAGCGAACTGTTTTTT
>TRBV7-9|TRBJ1-6|few|NA
CASSLEQLLSPLHF
TGTGCCAGCAGCTTAGAACAGCTACTCTCACCCCTCCACTTT
>TRBV6-2/TRBV6-3|TRBJ2-3|few|TRBD2
CASSSFSLAGIGTDTQYF
TGTGCCAGCAGCTCTTTCTCACTAGCGGGGATTGGCACAGATACGCAGTATTTT
>TRBV12-3/TRBV12-4|TRBJ2-5|few|TRBD2
CASSLGSGEPGVETQYF
TGTGCCAGCAGTTTAGGTAGCGGGGAGCCCGGGGTGGAGACCCAGTACTTC
>TRBV7-2|TRBJ2-1|NA|NA
CASSLIRDEQFF
TGTGCCAGCAGCTTGATCAGGGATGAGCAGTTCTTC
>TRBV21-1|TRBJ1-2|NA|NA
CASSRRLKGYTF
TGTGCCAGCAGCCGACGACTCAAGGGCTACACCTTC